The T cell receptor beta chain under discussion was sequenced for a study of T cells in Graves' hyperthyroidism and ophthalmopathy. Background on the study: Pretreatment peripheral blood was obtained at initial diagnosis.

This clonotype was observed many times. Uncontrolled infection, other autoimmune disease, pregnancy and lactation each barred patients from inclusion. Progressors' blood was drawn at hyperthyroidism diagnosis, before ophthalmopathy symptoms. The TCR beta CDR3 regions underwent amplification using RNA transcripts as the source. Initially, a first-round RT-PCR of the TCR CDR3 employed the HTBI primer set. TCRdb analysed the multiplex PCR reads with MiXCR anew, one entry per CDR3 protein. The sample lists under 300,000 distinct CDR3 sequences; 13% were seen once. The V gene lost 1 base and the J gene lost 0 bases, with 9 bases spanning the gap. This CDR3 has 14 residues. Germline CDR1 and CDR2: DFQATT and SNEGSKA (reference sequence).

Input material: blood. This TCR derives from a woman under 40 with Graves' hyperthyroidism that later progressed to Graves' ophthalmopathy. J is TRBJ1-2 and V is TRBV20-1, with D hard to call. CDR3 coding DNA: TGCAGTGCTAGAGTAGGTGGGACTAACTATGGCTACACCTTC. Translated: CSARVGGTNYGYTF.